This is a list of T cell receptor beta chains from one sample in a study of siplizumab effects on memory and regulatory T cells. Profiling relied on immunoSEQ multiplex PCR, and the TCRdb table lists in-frame clones only, not all of them. Among approximately 94,000 clones listed, 85% to 95% were seen once. The sample consisted of non-Treg CD4+ T cells sorted from blood. These receptors all stem from a human donor in good health. Both conserved end residues are part of each CDR3. The D gene is left open where the match is weak. Expanded clones get a size class; other rows say once, few or many, or leave the size out.

v_call	d_call	clone_size	j_call	cdr3_nt	cdr3_aa
TRBV5-4	NA	NA	TRBJ2-1	TGTGCCAGCAGCTCCTCCGTTGCCTACAATGAGCAGTTCTTC	CASSSSVAYNEQFF
TRBV11-2	NA	NA	TRBJ1-2	TGTGCCAGCAGTTTTGGCTCAGGTCTCTATGGCTACACCTTC	CASSFGSGLYGYTF
TRBV6-5	TRBD1	NA	TRBJ1-1	TGTGCCAACACAAAGGGACAGATGAACACTGAAGCTTTCTTT	CANTKGQMNTEAFF
TRBV5-1	TRBD2	NA	TRBJ2-1	TGCGCCAGCAGCTTTAGCGGGGTCTACAATGAGCAGTTCTTC	CASSFSGVYNEQFF
TRBV28	TRBD1	once	TRBJ1-5	TGTGCCACCAGATCAACAGGGGTGAGTGGCAATCAGCCCCAGCATTTT	CATRSTGVSGNQPQHF
TRBV7-2	NA	NA	TRBJ2-3	TGTGCCAGCAGCTTCGCCCCCACAGATACGCAGTATTTT	CASSFAPTDTQYF
TRBV7-9	TRBD1	once	TRBJ2-7	TGTGCCAGCACCGGCAGGGGGTTCTACGAGCAGTACTTC	CASTGRGFYEQYF
TRBV29-1	NA	NA	TRBJ1-1	TGCAGCGTTGAAGGCGGAGGGAACACTGAAGCTTTCTTT	CSVEGGGNTEAFF
TRBV28	TRBD2	NA	TRBJ2-4	TGTGCCAGCAGTTGGACTAGCGGGAGTGTGTGGAACATTCAGTACTTC	CASSWTSGSVWNIQYF
TRBV23-1	NA	NA	TRBJ1-3	TGCGCCAGCAATCAATTCCGCCCTAACTCTGGAAACACCATATATTTT	CASNQFRPNSGNTIYF
TRBV6-4	NA	NA	TRBJ1-2	TGTGCCAGCAGTGGCAGGAATGGCTACACCTTC	CASSGRNGYTF
TRBV9	NA	NA	TRBJ2-3	TGTGCCAGCAGCCTCGATACGCAGTATTTT	CASSLDTQYF
TRBV21-1	NA	NA	TRBJ2-7	TGTGCCAGCAGCAAAGATGACGGGACAGCTGCTTCATCCTACGAGCAGTACTTC	CASSKDDGTAASSYEQYF
TRBV13	TRBD2	NA	TRBJ2-7	TGTGCCAGCAGCTTAAAGCTAGCGGGAGGTTACGAGCAGTACTTC	CASSLKLAGGYEQYF
TRBV5-1	TRBD2	NA	TRBJ2-3	TGCGCCAGCAGCCCGGGCGGGGGGGCAGATACGCAGTATTTT	CASSPGGGADTQYF
TRBV5-1	NA	NA	TRBJ1-2	TGCGCCAGCAGCTTGGTGGAGAATTATGGCTACACCTTC	CASSLVENYGYTF
TRBV7-2	NA	NA	TRBJ2-7	TGTGCCAGCAGCCCTGCCCTCAACGAGCAGTACTTC	CASSPALNEQYF
TRBV5-1	NA	NA	TRBJ2-5	TGCGCCAGCAGTTTGGGGGACTGGGAAGAGACCCAGTACTTC	CASSLGDWEETQYF
TRBV19	TRBD1	NA	TRBJ1-4	TGTGCCAGTAGTCCCTCCCGGGACAGGGCTAATGAAAAACTGTTTTTT	CASSPSRDRANEKLFF
TRBV19	NA	NA	TRBJ1-2	TGTGCCAGTAGTATACCAAACTATGGCTACACCTTC	CASSIPNYGYTF